Listed below are T cell receptor beta chains from one sample, sequenced in a study of early T cells in non-severe SARS-CoV-2 infection. A single record per CDR3 protein comes from TCRdb applying MiXCR to the 5' RACE reads. The data hold roughly 80,000 distinct CDR3 sequences, with about 14% observed a single time. The material sequenced was whole blood. These TCRs come from an adult who was a healthcare worker with PCR-confirmed SARS-CoV-2 infection or an uninfected control (not recorded which). Both conserved end residues are part of each CDR3. D genes are given only for firm matches.

J gene: TRBJ2-4
V gene: TRBV11-3
D gene: TRBD2
CDR3 protein: CASSLDGQGGDIQYF

J gene: TRBJ2-7
V gene: TRBV5-1
D gene: .
CDR3 protein: CASSFVESYEQYF

J gene: TRBJ2-2
V gene: TRBV7-2
D gene: .
CDR3 protein: CASTLQANTGELFF

J gene: TRBJ2-5
V gene: TRBV5-6
D gene: TRBD2
CDR3 protein: CASSWRESGAYQETQYF

J gene: TRBJ2-3
V gene: TRBV5-1
D gene: TRBD2
CDR3 protein: CASSWTSGTGTDTQYF

J gene: TRBJ1-1
V gene: TRBV12-3/TRBV12-4
D gene: .
CDR3 protein: CASSLGLQETEAFF

J gene: TRBJ2-5
V gene: TRBV18
D gene: .
CDR3 protein: CASSPRTIVQETQYF

J gene: TRBJ2-7
V gene: TRBV5-1
D gene: TRBD1
CDR3 protein: CASTDRANEQYF

J gene: TRBJ1-1
V gene: TRBV18
D gene: TRBD1
CDR3 protein: CASSPDREVAEAFF

J gene: TRBJ1-2
V gene: TRBV7-2
D gene: .
CDR3 protein: CASRPLVDYGYTF

J gene: TRBJ2-1
V gene: TRBV4-2
D gene: TRBD2
CDR3 protein: CASSQEGTSGYNEQFF

J gene: TRBJ2-3
V gene: TRBV3-1
D gene: TRBD2
CDR3 protein: CASSQSRGRGADTQYF

J gene: TRBJ2-5
V gene: TRBV12-5
D gene: .
CDR3 protein: CASGLSGPPETQYF

J gene: TRBJ2-7
V gene: TRBV7-2
D gene: .
CDR3 protein: CASSLAGLSNEQYF

J gene: TRBJ2-5
V gene: TRBV7-3
D gene: .
CDR3 protein: CASSLTGQGPTQYF

J gene: TRBJ2-5
V gene: TRBV5-4
D gene: .
CDR3 protein: CASSFLGGEETQYF

J gene: TRBJ1-2
V gene: TRBV11-2
D gene: .
CDR3 protein: CASSLEPQGDGYTF

J gene: TRBJ2-7
V gene: TRBV27
D gene: .
CDR3 protein: CASSLRGFSYEQYF

J gene: TRBJ2-2
V gene: TRBV27
D gene: .
CDR3 protein: CASSFPGPGELFF

J gene: TRBJ1-1
V gene: TRBV28
D gene: .
CDR3 protein: CASTQPPGTEAFF

J gene: TRBJ1-6
V gene: TRBV28
D gene: .
CDR3 protein: CASSFPNSPLHF

J gene: TRBJ1-3
V gene: TRBV11-2
D gene: .
CDR3 protein: CASSFLGDTGNTIYF

J gene: TRBJ2-7
V gene: TRBV29-1
D gene: TRBD2
CDR3 protein: CSVASGGYEQYF

J gene: TRBJ1-1
V gene: TRBV29-1
D gene: TRBD1
CDR3 protein: CSVEPRGGATEAFF

J gene: TRBJ2-6
V gene: TRBV28
D gene: .
CDR3 protein: CASSWFRAGANVLTF

J gene: TRBJ2-5
V gene: TRBV20-1
D gene: .
CDR3 protein: CSARVGVETQYF

J gene: TRBJ1-1
V gene: TRBV7-9
D gene: TRBD1
CDR3 protein: CASSTSRGLRMNTEAFF

J gene: TRBJ1-6
V gene: TRBV7-2
D gene: .
CDR3 protein: CASSLVPSNNSPLHF

J gene: TRBJ1-2
V gene: TRBV6-5
D gene: TRBD1
CDR3 protein: CASSYDRGSGYTF

J gene: TRBJ2-7
V gene: TRBV19
D gene: TRBD2
CDR3 protein: CASSSQAGGRYEQYF

J gene: TRBJ1-1
V gene: TRBV28
D gene: TRBD1
CDR3 protein: CASSLLQGATTEAFF

J gene: TRBJ2-7
V gene: TRBV20-1
D gene: .
CDR3 protein: CSARDSVTGLREQYF

J gene: TRBJ2-1
V gene: TRBV9
D gene: TRBD1
CDR3 protein: CASSAPTGVDFNEQFF

J gene: TRBJ2-3
V gene: TRBV20-1
D gene: TRBD2
CDR3 protein: CSAPTSGTDTQYF

J gene: TRBJ2-7
V gene: TRBV6-2/TRBV6-3
D gene: .
CDR3 protein: CASSYSAEQYF

J gene: TRBJ1-2
V gene: TRBV30
D gene: .
CDR3 protein: CAWSVQQGHYGYTF

J gene: TRBJ2-1
V gene: TRBV20-1
D gene: TRBD2
CDR3 protein: CSASPPLGAGGPEQFF

J gene: TRBJ2-3
V gene: TRBV2
D gene: .
CDR3 protein: CASRGGDTQYF

J gene: TRBJ2-1
V gene: TRBV29-1
D gene: .
CDR3 protein: CSASEGFRYNEQFF

J gene: TRBJ2-3
V gene: TRBV10-1
D gene: TRBD1
CDR3 protein: CASSEPGTVDTQYF

J gene: TRBJ1-6
V gene: TRBV12-3/TRBV12-4
D gene: .
CDR3 protein: CASSLGRQASPLHF

J gene: TRBJ2-6
V gene: TRBV7-2
D gene: .
CDR3 protein: CASSLPRGANVLTF